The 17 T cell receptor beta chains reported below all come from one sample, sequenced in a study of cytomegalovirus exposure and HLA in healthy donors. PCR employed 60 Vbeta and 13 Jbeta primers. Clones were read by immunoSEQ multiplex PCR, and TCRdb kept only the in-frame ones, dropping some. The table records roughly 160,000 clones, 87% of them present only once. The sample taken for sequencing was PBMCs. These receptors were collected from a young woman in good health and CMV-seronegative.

CDR3: CAIRTGVYNEQFF. DNA for the CDR3: TGTGCCATCAGGACAGGGGTCTACAATGAGCAGTTCTTC. The chain employs TRBV10-3 and TRBJ2-1, with 8 bases identical to TRBD1. The V gene end was trimmed by 6 bases and the J gene end by 3 bases; junction bases not matched to a gene: 1. The length of the CDR3 is 13 residues. Germline lookup yields CDR1 ENHRY and CDR2 SYGVKD.

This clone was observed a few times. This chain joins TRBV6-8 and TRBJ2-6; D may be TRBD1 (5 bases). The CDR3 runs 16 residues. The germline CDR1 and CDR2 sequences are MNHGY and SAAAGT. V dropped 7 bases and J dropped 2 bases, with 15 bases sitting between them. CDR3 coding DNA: TGTGCCAGCAAGACCAAGGGGCAAGCTGGGGCCAACGTCCTGACTTTC. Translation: CASKTKGQAGANVLTF.

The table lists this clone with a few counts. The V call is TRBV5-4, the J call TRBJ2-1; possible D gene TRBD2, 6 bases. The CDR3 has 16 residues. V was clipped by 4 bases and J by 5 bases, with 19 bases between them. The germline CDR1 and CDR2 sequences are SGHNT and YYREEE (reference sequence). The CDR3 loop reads CASSPGRDALDNEQFF. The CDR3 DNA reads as TGTGCCAGCAGCCCCGGGCGGGACGCCCTAGACAATGAGCAGTTCTTC.

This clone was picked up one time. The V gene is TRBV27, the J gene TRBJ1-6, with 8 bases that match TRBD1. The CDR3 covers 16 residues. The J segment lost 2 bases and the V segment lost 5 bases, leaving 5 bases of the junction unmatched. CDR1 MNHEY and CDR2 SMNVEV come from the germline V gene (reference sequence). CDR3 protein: CASSKQGGPYNSPLHF. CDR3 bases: TGTGCCAGCAGTAAACAGGGGGGACCCTATAATTCACCCCTCCACTTT.

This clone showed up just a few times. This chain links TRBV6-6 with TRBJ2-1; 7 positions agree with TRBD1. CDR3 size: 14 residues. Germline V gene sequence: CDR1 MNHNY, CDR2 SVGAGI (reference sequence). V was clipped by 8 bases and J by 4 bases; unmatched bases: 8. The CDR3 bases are TGTGCCAGCCCCAGAGGGGGCCAGTACAATGAGCAGTTCTTC. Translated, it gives CASPRGGQYNEQFF.

The CDR3 DNA follows: TGCGCCAGCAGTGATTGGAACGGAGCCTACGAGCAGTACTTC. Amino acid sequence: CASSDWNGAYEQYF. The J gene is TRBJ2-7, the V gene TRBV10-1; D call uncertain. The CDR3 spans 14 residues. V lost 3 bases to trimming and J lost 2 bases, with 11 bases between them. In germline, CDR1 is WNHNN, CDR2 SYGVQD (reference sequence).

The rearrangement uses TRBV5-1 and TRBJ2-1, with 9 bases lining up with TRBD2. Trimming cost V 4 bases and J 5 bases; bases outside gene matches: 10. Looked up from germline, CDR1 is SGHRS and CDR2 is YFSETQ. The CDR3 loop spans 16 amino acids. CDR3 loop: CASSLLTAGGHNEQFF. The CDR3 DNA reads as TGCGCCAGCAGCCTACTCACAGCGGGAGGACACAATGAGCAGTTCTTC.

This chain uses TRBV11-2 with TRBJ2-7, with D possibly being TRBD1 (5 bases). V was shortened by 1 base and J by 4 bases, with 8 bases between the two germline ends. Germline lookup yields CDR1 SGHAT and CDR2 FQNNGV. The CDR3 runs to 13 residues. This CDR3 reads CASSLGTLYEQYF. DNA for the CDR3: TGTGCCAGCAGCTTAGGGACACTTTACGAGCAGTACTTC.

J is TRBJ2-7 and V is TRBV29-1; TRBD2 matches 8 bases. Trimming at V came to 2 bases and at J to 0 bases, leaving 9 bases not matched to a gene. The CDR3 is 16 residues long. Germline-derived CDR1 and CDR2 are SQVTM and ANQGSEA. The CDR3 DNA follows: TGCAGCGTTGAAACCCGGAGCGGGGGCACCTCCTACGAGCAGTACTTC. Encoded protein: CSVETRSGGTSYEQYF.

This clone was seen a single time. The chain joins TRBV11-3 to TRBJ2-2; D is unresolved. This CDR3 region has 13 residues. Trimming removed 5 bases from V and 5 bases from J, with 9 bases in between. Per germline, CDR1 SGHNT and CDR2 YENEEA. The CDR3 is CASSQSRTGELFF. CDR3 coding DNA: TGTGCCAGCAGCCAAAGTAGAACCGGGGAGCTGTTTTTT.

CDR3 coding DNA: TGTGCCAGCAGCTTAGCGCCGGGACAGAACACTGAAGCTTTCTTT. Its protein product is CASSLAPGQNTEAFF. The V gene is TRBV7-2, the J gene TRBJ1-1; TRBD1 is a possible D gene (6 bases). CDR1 SGHTA and CDR2 FQGNSA come from the germline V gene. This CDR3 has 15 amino acids. The V and J ends lost 0 bases and 1 base respectively, with 9 bases between them.

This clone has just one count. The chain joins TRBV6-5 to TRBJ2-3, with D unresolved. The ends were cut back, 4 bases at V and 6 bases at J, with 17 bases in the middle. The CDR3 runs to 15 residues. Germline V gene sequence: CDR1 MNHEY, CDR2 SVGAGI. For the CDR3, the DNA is TGTGCCAGCAGTTCCCCAAAAGAGAGGCGGGATACGCAGTATTTT. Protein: CASSSPKERRDTQYF.

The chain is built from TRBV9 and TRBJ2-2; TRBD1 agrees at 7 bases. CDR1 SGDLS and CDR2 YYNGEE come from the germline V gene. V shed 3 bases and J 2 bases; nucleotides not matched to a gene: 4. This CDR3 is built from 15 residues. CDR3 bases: TGTGCCAGCAGCGCAAGACAGGGAAACACCGGGGAGCTGTTTTTT. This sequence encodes CASSARQGNTGELFF.

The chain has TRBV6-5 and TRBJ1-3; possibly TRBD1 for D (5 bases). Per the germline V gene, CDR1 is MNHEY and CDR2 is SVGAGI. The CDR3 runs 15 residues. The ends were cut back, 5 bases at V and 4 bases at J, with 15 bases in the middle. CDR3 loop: CASSPSEAGGNTIYF. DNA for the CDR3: TGTGCCAGCAGTCCCTCCGAAGCAGGGGGAAACACCATATATTTT.

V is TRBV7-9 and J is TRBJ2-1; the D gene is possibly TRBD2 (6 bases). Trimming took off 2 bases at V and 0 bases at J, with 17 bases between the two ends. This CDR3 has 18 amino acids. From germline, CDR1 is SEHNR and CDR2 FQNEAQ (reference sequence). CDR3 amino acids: CASSLPPGSGSSYNEQFF. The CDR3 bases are TGTGCCAGCAGCTTACCACCTGGTAGCGGCAGCTCCTACAATGAGCAGTTCTTC.

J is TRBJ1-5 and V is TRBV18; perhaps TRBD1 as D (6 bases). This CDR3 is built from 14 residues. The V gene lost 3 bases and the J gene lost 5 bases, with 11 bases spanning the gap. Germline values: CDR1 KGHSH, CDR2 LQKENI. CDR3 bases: TGTGCCAGCTCACCGGGGGCGGAAGATCAGCCCCAGCATTTT. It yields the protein CASSPGAEDQPQHF. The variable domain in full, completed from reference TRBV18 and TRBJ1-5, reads NAGVMQNPRHLVRRRGQEARLRCSPMKGHSHVYWYRQLPEEGLKFMVYLQKENIIDESGMPKERFSAEFPKEGPSILRIQQVVRGDSAAYFCASSPGAEDQPQHFGDGTRLSIL.

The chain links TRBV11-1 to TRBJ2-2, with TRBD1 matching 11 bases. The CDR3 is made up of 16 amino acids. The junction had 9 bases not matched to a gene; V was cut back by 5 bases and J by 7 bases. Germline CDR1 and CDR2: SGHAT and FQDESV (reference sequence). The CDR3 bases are TGTGCCAGCAGCACCTGGGGACAGGGGGGAATCGGGGAGCTGTTTTTT. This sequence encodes CASSTWGQGGIGELFF. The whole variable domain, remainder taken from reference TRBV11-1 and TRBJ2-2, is EAEVAQSPRYKITEKSQAVAFWCDPISGHATLYWYRQILGQGPELLVQFQDESVVDDSQLPKDRFSAERLKGVDSTLKIQPAELGDSAMYLCASSTWGQGGIGELFFGEGSRLTVL.